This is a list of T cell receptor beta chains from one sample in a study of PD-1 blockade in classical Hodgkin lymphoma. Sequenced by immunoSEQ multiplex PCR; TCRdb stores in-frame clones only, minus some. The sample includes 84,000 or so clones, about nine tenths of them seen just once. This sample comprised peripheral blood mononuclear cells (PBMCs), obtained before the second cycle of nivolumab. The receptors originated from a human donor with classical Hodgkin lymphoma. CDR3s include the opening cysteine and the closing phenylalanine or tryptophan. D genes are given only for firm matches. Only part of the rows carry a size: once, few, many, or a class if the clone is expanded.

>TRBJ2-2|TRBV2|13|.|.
CASKGGADGELFF
TGTGCCAGCAAAGGGGGGGCCGACGGGGAGCTGTTTTTT
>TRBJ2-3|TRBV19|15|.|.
CASSMKSGGTATQYF
TGTGCCAGTAGTATGAAGTCAGGAGGCACAGCTACGCAGTATTTT
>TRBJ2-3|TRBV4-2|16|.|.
CASSQEGKERTDTQYF
TGTGCCAGCAGCCAAGAAGGCAAGGAACGCACAGATACGCAGTATTTT
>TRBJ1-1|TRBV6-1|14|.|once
CASSVEGGYTEAFF
TGTGCCAGCAGTGTGGAGGGTGGGTACACTGAAGCTTTCTTT
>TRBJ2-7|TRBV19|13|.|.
CASRTLGSYEQYF
TGTGCCAGTAGGACCTTGGGATCCTACGAGCAGTACTTC
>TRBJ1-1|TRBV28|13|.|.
CASRSRSNTEAFF
TGTGCCAGCAGATCACGAAGCAACACTGAAGCTTTCTTT
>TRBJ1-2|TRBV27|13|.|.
CASSGGDFYGYTF
TGTGCCAGCAGTGGGGGGGATTTTTATGGCTACACCTTC
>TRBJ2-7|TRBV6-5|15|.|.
CASSPQTGRVYEQYF
TGTGCCAGCAGCCCTCAGACGGGCAGGGTTTACGAGCAGTACTTC
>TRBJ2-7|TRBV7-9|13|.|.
CASRGFLLYEQYF
TGTGCCAGCAGGGGTTTCCTCCTCTACGAGCAGTACTTC
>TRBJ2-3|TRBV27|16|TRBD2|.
CASRFSPGLRTDTQYF
TGTGCCAGCCGTTTCTCTCCGGGACTAAGAACAGATACGCAGTATTTT
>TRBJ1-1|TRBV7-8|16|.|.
CASSPRKGANRTEAFF
TGTGCCAGCAGCCCCCGAAAGGGAGCAAATCGAACTGAAGCTTTCTTT
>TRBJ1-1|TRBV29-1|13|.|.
CSVPPAGNTEAFF
TGCAGCGTTCCCCCGGCAGGGAACACTGAAGCTTTCTTT
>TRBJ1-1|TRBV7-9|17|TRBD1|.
CASSHTTGLTVNTEAFF
TGTGCCAGCAGCCACACGACAGGGCTCACAGTGAACACTGAAGCTTTCTTT
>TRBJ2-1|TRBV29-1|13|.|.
CSVNSGPINEQFF
TGCAGCGTTAACAGCGGGCCTATTAATGAGCAGTTCTTC
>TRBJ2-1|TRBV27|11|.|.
CASSLRGEQFF
TGTGCCAGCAGTTTACGCGGGGAGCAGTTCTTC
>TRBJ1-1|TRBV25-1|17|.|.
CASSGNRPDVIGAEAFF
TGTGCCAGCAGTGGAAATCGCCCCGACGTAATCGGCGCTGAAGCTTTCTTT
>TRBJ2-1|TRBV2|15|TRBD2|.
CASTGSREVYNEQFF
TGTGCCAGCACGGGGTCGCGGGAGGTCTACAATGAGCAGTTCTTC
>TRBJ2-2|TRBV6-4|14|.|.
CASGGQANTGELFF
TGTGCCAGCGGGGGACAAGCGAACACCGGGGAGCTGTTTTTT
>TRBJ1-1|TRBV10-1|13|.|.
CASSQTMNTEAFF
TGCGCCAGCAGCCAGACTATGAACACTGAAGCTTTCTTT
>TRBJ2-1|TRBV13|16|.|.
CASSRTEDPATGEQFF
TGTGCCAGCAGCCGGACCGAGGACCCTGCTACGGGTGAGCAGTTCTTC
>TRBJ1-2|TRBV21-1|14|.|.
CASSKGPGNYGYTF
TGTGCCAGCAGCAAAGGTCCGGGTAACTATGGCTACACCTTC
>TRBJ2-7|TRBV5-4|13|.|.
CASSRLGSDEQYF
TGTGCCAGCAGCAGACTAGGATCGGACGAGCAGTACTTC
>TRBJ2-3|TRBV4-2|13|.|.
CASSLVETDTQYF
TGTGCCAGCAGCCTCGTAGAGACAGATACGCAGTATTTT
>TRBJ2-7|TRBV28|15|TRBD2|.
CASSPGLAGTYEQYF
TGTGCCAGCAGCCCCGGACTAGCGGGAACGTACGAGCAGTACTTC
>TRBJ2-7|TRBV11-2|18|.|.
CASSRFSVTLAGTYEQYF
TGTGCCAGCAGCCGTTTTTCAGTTACTCTGGCGGGGACCTACGAGCAGTACTTC
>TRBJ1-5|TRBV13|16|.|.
CASSPSISGPPMPQHF
TGTGCCAGCAGCCCCTCAATATCCGGGCCCCCTATGCCCCAGCATTTT
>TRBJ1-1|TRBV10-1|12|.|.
CASKGGNTEAFF
TGCGCCAGCAAAGGGGGGAACACTGAAGCTTTCTTT
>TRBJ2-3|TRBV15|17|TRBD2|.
CATSRDLAGINTDTQYF
TGTGCCACCAGCAGAGATTTAGCGGGAATAAACACAGATACGCAGTATTTT
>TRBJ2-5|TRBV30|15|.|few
CAWNPGWGSQETQYF
TGTGCCTGGAATCCGGGGTGGGGAAGCCAAGAGACCCAGTACTTC
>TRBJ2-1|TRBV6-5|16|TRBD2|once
CASSYAATSGTNEQFF
TGTGCCAGCAGTTACGCCGCCACTAGCGGCACGAATGAGCAGTTCTTC
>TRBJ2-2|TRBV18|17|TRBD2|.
CASSPRGSGTNTGELFF
TGTGCCAGCTCACCCCGGGGTAGCGGGACGAACACCGGGGAGCTGTTTTTT
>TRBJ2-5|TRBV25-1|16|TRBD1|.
CASSSQGAGITETQYF
TGTGCCAGCAGCTCACAGGGGGCGGGAATCACAGAGACCCAGTACTTC
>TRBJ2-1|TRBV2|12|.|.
CASREQGLRQFF
TGTGCCAGCAGAGAACAGGGACTCCGGCAGTTCTTC
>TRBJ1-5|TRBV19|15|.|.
CASSMGLKSDQPQHF
TGTGCCAGTAGTATGGGGCTCAAGTCGGATCAGCCCCAGCATTTT
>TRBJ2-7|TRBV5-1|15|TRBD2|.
CASSLGGTTPYEQYF
TGCGCCAGCAGCTTGGGCGGGACTACACCCTACGAGCAGTACTTC